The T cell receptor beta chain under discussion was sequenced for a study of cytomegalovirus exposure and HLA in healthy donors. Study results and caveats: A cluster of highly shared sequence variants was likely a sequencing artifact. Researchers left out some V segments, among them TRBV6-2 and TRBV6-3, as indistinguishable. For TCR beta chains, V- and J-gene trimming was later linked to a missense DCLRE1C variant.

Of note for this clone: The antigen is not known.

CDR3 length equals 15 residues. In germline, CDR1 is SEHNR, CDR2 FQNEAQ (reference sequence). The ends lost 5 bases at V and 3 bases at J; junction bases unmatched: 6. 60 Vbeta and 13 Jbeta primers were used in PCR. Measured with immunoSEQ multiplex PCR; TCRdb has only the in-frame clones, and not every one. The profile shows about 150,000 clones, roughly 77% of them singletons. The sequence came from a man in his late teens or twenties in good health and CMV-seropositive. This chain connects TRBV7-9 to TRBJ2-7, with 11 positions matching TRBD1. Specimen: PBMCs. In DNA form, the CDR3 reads TGTGCCAGCAGCGACCCGGGACAGGGGGTCTACGAGCAGTACTTC. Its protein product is CASSDPGQGVYEQYF.